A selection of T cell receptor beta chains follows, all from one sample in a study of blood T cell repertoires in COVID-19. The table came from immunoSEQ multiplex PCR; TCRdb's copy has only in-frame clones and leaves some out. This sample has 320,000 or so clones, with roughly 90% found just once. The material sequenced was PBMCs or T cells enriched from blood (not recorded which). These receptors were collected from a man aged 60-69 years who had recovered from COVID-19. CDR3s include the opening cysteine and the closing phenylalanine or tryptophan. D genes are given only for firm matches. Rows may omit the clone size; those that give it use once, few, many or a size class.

CDR3aa: CASTSQGIYEQFF
CDR3nt: TGTGCCAGCACCTCACAGGGAATCTATGAGCAGTTCTTC
v_gene: TRBV13
abundance: once
j_gene: TRBJ2-1
d_gene: .

CDR3aa: CASSPTGPGYTF
CDR3nt: TGTGCCAGCAGTCCAACAGGTCCAGGCTACACCTTC
v_gene: TRBV6-5
abundance: .
j_gene: TRBJ1-2
d_gene: .

CDR3aa: CASRGWSGLSYNSPLHF
CDR3nt: TGTGCCAGCCGCGGTTGGTCGGGACTCTCCTATAATTCACCCCTCCACTTT
v_gene: TRBV28
abundance: .
j_gene: TRBJ1-6
d_gene: .

CDR3aa: CATSRTGSSHEQYF
CDR3nt: TGTGCCACCTCCAGGACAGGGTCATCCCACGAGCAGTACTTC
v_gene: TRBV24-1
abundance: .
j_gene: TRBJ2-7
d_gene: TRBD1

CDR3aa: CASSLQGAGDTQYF
CDR3nt: TGTGCCAGCAGCCTCCAGGGGGCGGGGGATACGCAGTATTTT
v_gene: TRBV7-3
abundance: .
j_gene: TRBJ2-3
d_gene: TRBD1

CDR3aa: CATRQGARSQPQHF
CDR3nt: TGTGCCACCCGACAGGGGGCGCGTAGCCAGCCCCAGCATTTT
v_gene: TRBV6-5
abundance: .
j_gene: TRBJ1-5
d_gene: TRBD1

CDR3aa: CASSPRDRGAGQPQHF
CDR3nt: TGTGCCAGTAGTCCCCGGGACAGGGGGGCCGGTCAGCCCCAGCATTTT
v_gene: TRBV19
abundance: .
j_gene: TRBJ1-5
d_gene: TRBD1

CDR3aa: CAWKAGRESYNSPLHF
CDR3nt: TGTGCCTGGAAGGCGGGGCGCGAATCCTATAATTCACCCCTCCACTTT
v_gene: TRBV30
abundance: .
j_gene: TRBJ1-6
d_gene: .

CDR3aa: CASSDDRANSPLHF
CDR3nt: TGTGCCAGCAGTGATGACAGGGCTAATTCACCCCTCCACTTT
v_gene: TRBV25-1
abundance: .
j_gene: TRBJ1-6
d_gene: TRBD1

CDR3aa: CASSFRDSLREQYF
CDR3nt: TGTGCCAGCAGTTTCCGGGACAGCCTCCGCGAGCAGTACTTC
v_gene: TRBV27
abundance: .
j_gene: TRBJ2-7
d_gene: TRBD1

CDR3aa: CASRATRGNYGYTF
CDR3nt: TGTGCCAGTAGGGCCACCAGGGGTAACTATGGCTACACCTTC
v_gene: TRBV19
abundance: .
j_gene: TRBJ1-2
d_gene: .

CDR3aa: CASSKGDRGDEAFF
CDR3nt: TGTGCCAGCAGCAAAGGGGACAGGGGGGATGAAGCTTTCTTT
v_gene: TRBV21-1
abundance: few
j_gene: TRBJ1-1
d_gene: .

CDR3aa: CASSQDPLGAEAFF
CDR3nt: TGCGCCAGCAGCCAAGATCCTTTAGGGGCTGAAGCTTTCTTT
v_gene: TRBV4-3
abundance: .
j_gene: TRBJ1-1
d_gene: .

CDR3aa: CASSVKRWNSPLHF
CDR3nt: TGTGCCAGCAGTGTGAAGCGGTGGAATTCACCCCTCCACTTT
v_gene: TRBV2
abundance: .
j_gene: TRBJ1-6
d_gene: .

CDR3aa: CASSLTPALSYNEQFF
CDR3nt: TGTGCCAGCAGCTTAACCCCCGCGCTCTCCTACAATGAGCAGTTCTTC
v_gene: TRBV7-3
abundance: .
j_gene: TRBJ2-1
d_gene: .

CDR3aa: CASSLLREGYNEQFF
CDR3nt: TGTGCCAGCAGCTTATTGCGGGAGGGATACAATGAGCAGTTCTTC
v_gene: TRBV11-2
abundance: .
j_gene: TRBJ2-1
d_gene: TRBD2

CDR3aa: CASSSTGTRTGELFF
CDR3nt: TGTGCCAGCAGCTCGACCGGGACTAGAACCGGGGAGCTGTTTTTT
v_gene: TRBV7-2
abundance: .
j_gene: TRBJ2-2
d_gene: TRBD2

CDR3aa: CASSLTAVATNEKLFF
CDR3nt: TGTGCCAGCAGCTTAACGGCAGTCGCAACTAATGAAAAACTGTTTTTT
v_gene: TRBV7-3
abundance: .
j_gene: TRBJ1-4
d_gene: .

CDR3aa: CASSEDRGAYEQYF
CDR3nt: TGTGCCAGCTCGGAGGACAGGGGGGCCTACGAGCAGTACTTC
v_gene: TRBV18
abundance: .
j_gene: TRBJ2-7
d_gene: TRBD1

CDR3aa: CASSFGYDSPNGQFF
CDR3nt: TGTGCCAGCAGTTTTGGATATGACTCCCCAAACGGGCAGTTCTTC
v_gene: TRBV28
abundance: once
j_gene: TRBJ2-1
d_gene: .

CDR3aa: CASSRQFSGNTIYF
CDR3nt: TGTGCCAGCAGCCGACAGTTCTCTGGAAACACCATATATTTT
v_gene: TRBV5-4
abundance: .
j_gene: TRBJ1-3
d_gene: .

CDR3aa: CASSPPGTSGRYKTQYF
CDR3nt: TGTGCCAGCAGCCCCCCGGGGACTAGCGGGAGGTACAAGACCCAGTACTTC
v_gene: TRBV7-2
abundance: .
j_gene: TRBJ2-5
d_gene: TRBD2

CDR3aa: CASRHSTGGSNQPQHF
CDR3nt: TGTGCCAGCAGGCACTCAACAGGGGGCAGCAATCAGCCCCAGCATTTT
v_gene: TRBV28
abundance: .
j_gene: TRBJ1-5
d_gene: TRBD1

CDR3aa: CASSQSGTGGYEQYF
CDR3nt: TGCGCCAGCAGCCAATCCGGGACAGGGGGGTACGAGCAGTACTTC
v_gene: TRBV4-3
abundance: .
j_gene: TRBJ2-7
d_gene: TRBD1

CDR3aa: CASRGGTYNEQFF
CDR3nt: TGTGCCAGCAGGGGGGGGACCTACAATGAGCAGTTCTTC
v_gene: TRBV12-3/TRBV12-4
abundance: .
j_gene: TRBJ2-1
d_gene: TRBD2

CDR3aa: CASSLLQVLDGYTF
CDR3nt: TGTGCCAGCAGCTTACTACAGGTTTTGGATGGCTACACCTTC
v_gene: TRBV7-2
abundance: .
j_gene: TRBJ1-2
d_gene: .

CDR3aa: CASSLGAGDVLNTEAFF
CDR3nt: TGCGCCAGCAGCTTAGGGGCAGGGGACGTATTAAACACTGAAGCTTTCTTT
v_gene: TRBV5-1
abundance: .
j_gene: TRBJ1-1
d_gene: .

CDR3aa: CASSLPRGQLYNEQFF
CDR3nt: TGTGCCAGCAGCCTACCCCGGGGACAGCTCTACAATGAGCAGTTCTTC
v_gene: TRBV5-4
abundance: .
j_gene: TRBJ2-1
d_gene: TRBD1

CDR3aa: CASSTRDTDTQYF
CDR3nt: TGTGCCAGCAGCACCCGGGACACAGATACGCAGTATTTT
v_gene: TRBV11-1
abundance: .
j_gene: TRBJ2-3
d_gene: .

CDR3aa: CASSLSGPSNQPQHF
CDR3nt: TGCGCCAGCAGCTTAAGTGGGCCAAGCAATCAGCCCCAGCATTTT
v_gene: TRBV5-1
abundance: .
j_gene: TRBJ1-5
d_gene: .

CDR3aa: CASRLGLVYNEQFF
CDR3nt: TGTGCCAGCAGATTGGGACTAGTCTACAATGAGCAGTTCTTC
v_gene: TRBV7-9
abundance: .
j_gene: TRBJ2-1
d_gene: TRBD2

CDR3aa: CASSLLSKTTGGLSSYNEQFF
CDR3nt: TGCGCCAGCAGCTTATTAAGTAAAACAACAGGGGGGCTTAGCTCCTACAATGAGCAGTTCTTC
v_gene: TRBV5-1
abundance: .
j_gene: TRBJ2-1
d_gene: TRBD1

CDR3aa: CASSWTGTGDYEQYF
CDR3nt: TGTGCCAGCAGTTGGACCGGGACGGGGGACTACGAGCAGTACTTC
v_gene: TRBV6-5
abundance: once
j_gene: TRBJ2-7
d_gene: .

CDR3aa: CSASRQGSEAFF
CDR3nt: TGCAGTGCTAGTCGACAGGGTTCTGAAGCTTTCTTT
v_gene: TRBV20-1
abundance: .
j_gene: TRBJ1-1
d_gene: TRBD1

CDR3aa: CASSAKRTGGASNQPQHF
CDR3nt: TGTGCCAGCTCAGCTAAACGGACAGGGGGCGCATCCAATCAGCCCCAGCATTTT
v_gene: TRBV18
abundance: .
j_gene: TRBJ1-5
d_gene: TRBD1

CDR3aa: CASSQQGTYEQYF
CDR3nt: TGTGCCAGCAGCCAACAGGGAACCTACGAGCAGTACTTC
v_gene: TRBV6-5
abundance: .
j_gene: TRBJ2-7
d_gene: .

CDR3aa: CASSIEAGATQYF
CDR3nt: TGTGCCAGCAGTATAGAGGCGGGAGCGACCCAGTACTTC
v_gene: TRBV6-5
abundance: .
j_gene: TRBJ2-5
d_gene: TRBD2

CDR3aa: CASSLAMVDQPQHF
CDR3nt: TGTGCCAGCAGCTTAGCCATGGTAGATCAGCCCCAGCATTTT
v_gene: TRBV7-9
abundance: .
j_gene: TRBJ1-5
d_gene: .

CDR3aa: CASSQGGLTSYEQYF
CDR3nt: TGTGCCAGCAGCCAGGGGGGCTTAACGTCCTACGAGCAGTACTTC
v_gene: TRBV7-3
abundance: .
j_gene: TRBJ2-7
d_gene: .

CDR3aa: CASSHLSNEQFF
CDR3nt: TGTGCCAGCAGCCACCTGAGCAATGAGCAGTTCTTC
v_gene: TRBV3-1/TRBV3-2
abundance: few
j_gene: TRBJ2-1
d_gene: .

CDR3aa: CASSLREQQDTQYF
CDR3nt: TGCGCCAGCAGCCTCCGGGAGCAGCAGGATACGCAGTATTTT
v_gene: TRBV5-1
abundance: .
j_gene: TRBJ2-3
d_gene: .

CDR3aa: CASSPRTGGAGEKLFF
CDR3nt: TGTGCCAGCAGCCCTCGGACAGGGGGCGCGGGTGAAAAACTGTTTTTT
v_gene: TRBV5-4
abundance: .
j_gene: TRBJ1-4
d_gene: TRBD1